These T cell receptor beta chains were read from a single sample in a study of cytomegalovirus exposure and HLA in healthy donors. Generated by immunoSEQ multiplex PCR, the TCRdb table keeps only in-frame clones and is missing some. This sample has about 150,000 clones, with 80% found just once. The material sequenced was PBMCs. The receptors derive from a woman aged 35 to 49 in good health and CMV-seronegative. The CDR3 runs from the conserved cysteine through the conserved F or W. The order of the fields is CDR3 length, D gene, V gene, clone size, J gene, CDR3 DNA, CDR3 protein. A D gene is named only where the DNA matches it firmly. The size of a clone is reported for some rows only, either as once, few or many, or as a class for expanded clones.

13	NA	TRBV28	NA	TRBJ1-5	TGTGCCAGCAGTTTCGGAAGGGGGCAGCCCCAGCATTTT	CASSFGRGQPQHF
18	TRBD1	TRBV15	NA	TRBJ1-6	TGTGCCACCAGCAGAACCTTGACAGGGTGGCCCTATAATTCACCCCTCCACTTT	CATSRTLTGWPYNSPLHF
16	NA	TRBV29-1	NA	TRBJ1-2	TGCAGCGTTGAAGATGGGTTCAGGGGCGTACAGTATGGCTACACCTTC	CSVEDGFRGVQYGYTF
14	NA	TRBV19	NA	TRBJ2-6	TGTGCCAGTACCCAGGGGTCTGGGGCCAACGTCCTGACTTTC	CASTQGSGANVLTF
16	NA	TRBV7-9	NA	TRBJ1-2	TGTTCCAGCAGCTTTTCGGTCGCGAAGGGGGACTATGGCTACACCTTC	CSSSFSVAKGDYGYTF
15	NA	TRBV27	NA	TRBJ1-6	TGTGCCAGCCAAAGGAGCGGGAACTATAATTCACCCCTCCACTTT	CASQRSGNYNSPLHF
15	NA	TRBV4-1	NA	TRBJ2-7	TGCGCCAGCAGCCAAGGTTACAGGTCGTCCTACGAGCAGTACTTC	CASSQGYRSSYEQYF
16	TRBD1	TRBV5-1	NA	TRBJ1-1	TGCGCCAGCAGCAAGACAGGGGGCGGATTGAACACTGAAGCTTTCTTT	CASSKTGGGLNTEAFF
17	TRBD2	TRBV7-9	NA	TRBJ2-7	TGTGCCAGCAGCGCACCAATGGGACTAGCGGGAGCTTACGAGCAGTACTTC	CASSAPMGLAGAYEQYF
14	NA	TRBV7-9	NA	TRBJ2-7	TGTTCCAGCAGCTTAGCGCTTGAAGGGAGCGAGCAGTACTTC	CSSSLALEGSEQYF
13	NA	TRBV19	once	TRBJ2-2	TGTGCCAGTAGTAGAGCAAACACCGGGGAGCTGTTTTTT	CASSRANTGELFF
15	NA	TRBV7-2	once	TRBJ2-1	TGTGCCAGCAGCCCCCGCGGGCCAACCTACAATGAGCAGTTCTTC	CASSPRGPTYNEQFF
14	NA	TRBV10-3	NA	TRBJ1-6	TGTGCCATCAAAGGACAGTTCAATAATTCACCCCTCCACTTT	CAIKGQFNNSPLHF
14	NA	TRBV6-5	NA	TRBJ1-1	TGTGCCAGCGGGACTCGGGACGAGAACACTGAAGCTTTCTTT	CASGTRDENTEAFF
17	TRBD1	TRBV5-1	NA	TRBJ2-6	TGCGCCAGCACCCAGTTACAGGGGTCCCCCGGGGCCAACGTCCTGACTTTC	CASTQLQGSPGANVLTF
16	TRBD2	TRBV5-4	NA	TRBJ2-3	TGTGCCAGCAGCCGCGCCGGCGGGGGGGATACAGATACGCAGTATTTT	CASSRAGGGDTDTQYF
16	NA	TRBV11-3	NA	TRBJ2-2	TGTGCCAGCAGCTTAGGGATACAGGAGGGCCCCGGGGAGCTGTTTTTT	CASSLGIQEGPGELFF
15	TRBD2	TRBV27	NA	TRBJ2-1	TGTGCCAGCAATACCGGGACTAGCGGGAGCAATGAGCAGTTCTTC	CASNTGTSGSNEQFF
12	NA	TRBV6-4	NA	TRBJ2-1	TGTGCCAGCAGTGATAGGGAGAATGAGCAGTTCTTC	CASSDRENEQFF
15	TRBD1	TRBV9	NA	TRBJ1-5	TGTGCCAGCAGCACGGGACAGCTTGAGGGGGAGCGCCAGCATTTT	CASSTGQLEGERQHF
13	NA	TRBV10-2	NA	TRBJ1-2	TGCGCCAGCAGTGAGTCGGGGCTTGGGGGCTACACCTTC	CASSESGLGGYTF
17	TRBD2	TRBV9	few	TRBJ2-3	TGTGCCAGCAGCGTAGGGATGGCGGGGGGGCTCACAGATACGCAGTATTTT	CASSVGMAGGLTDTQYF
14	NA	TRBV7-7	NA	TRBJ2-7	TGTGCTAGCAGCTTAAGAGAAGGGGTCTACGAGCAGTACTTC	CASSLREGVYEQYF
15	TRBD2	TRBV14	NA	TRBJ2-7	TGTGCCAGCAGCCCACGACTAGCGGGAGGATACGAGCAGTACTTC	CASSPRLAGGYEQYF
13	NA	TRBV6-5	NA	TRBJ2-5	TGTGCCAGCAGTGGGGGGGCGGGGGAGACCCAGTACTTC	CASSGGAGETQYF
15	NA	TRBV21-1	NA	TRBJ1-1	TGTGCCAGCAGCCCCTGGGCCGGGACACCCACTGAAGCTTTCTTT	CASSPWAGTPTEAFF
13	NA	TRBV21-1	once	TRBJ2-7	TGTGCCAGCATCAGGGGGCCCAACTACGAGCAGTACTTC	CASIRGPNYEQYF
14	NA	TRBV6-6	NA	TRBJ1-6	TGTGCCAGCAGTTACAGCCCCAGGGATTCACCCCTCCACTTT	CASSYSPRDSPLHF
14	TRBD1	TRBV27	NA	TRBJ2-1	TGTGCCAGCAGTTTACAAGGTACAGGGGGCGCGGAGTTCTTC	CASSLQGTGGAEFF
14	TRBD1	TRBV11-2	NA	TRBJ2-7	TGTGCCAGCAGCCCCGTTCAGGGGGCAAACGAGCAGTACTTC	CASSPVQGANEQYF
14	NA	TRBV7-8	NA	TRBJ2-7	TGTGCCAGCAGCTTAGGGGGCATAGACTACGAGCAGTACTTC	CASSLGGIDYEQYF
15	TRBD2	TRBV2	NA	TRBJ2-1	TGTGCCAGCAGTGAACTGACTAGCGGGTCTAATGAGCAGTTCTTC	CASSELTSGSNEQFF
16	TRBD1	TRBV7-2	NA	TRBJ1-2	TGTGCCAGCAGCTACGGCGGACAGGGGACTAACTATGGCTACACCTTC	CASSYGGQGTNYGYTF
13	NA	TRBV19	NA	TRBJ2-5	TGTGCCAGTAGTATGTCTCCCCTAGCGACATGGTACTTC	CASSMSPLATWYF
14	NA	TRBV6-1	NA	TRBJ2-2	TGTGCCAGCAATGTGGCAGGGGAAGCCGGGGAGCTGTTTTTT	CASNVAGEAGELFF
16	TRBD1	TRBV15	NA	TRBJ2-2	TGTGCCACCAGCAGAGATCCAGGGGGCGGGTACGGGGAGCTGTTTTTT	CATSRDPGGGYGELFF
15	TRBD1	TRBV28	NA	TRBJ1-5	TGTGCCAGCAGTCCCCCAACAGGGGTGGGTCAGCCCCAGCATTTT	CASSPPTGVGQPQHF
14	TRBD2	TRBV15	NA	TRBJ2-3	TGTGCCACCAGCGGGCTAGCGGGGAAGTATACGCAGTATTTT	CATSGLAGKYTQYF
16	NA	TRBV28	NA	TRBJ2-7	TGTGCCAGCAGTGTCCCTAGCAGGAAGACCTCCTACGAGCAGTACTTC	CASSVPSRKTSYEQYF
16	TRBD1	TRBV4-1	NA	TRBJ1-4	TGCGCCAGCAGCCGCGGACAGGTTCCTACTAATGAAAAACTGTTTTTT	CASSRGQVPTNEKLFF
16	TRBD2	TRBV4-2	NA	TRBJ2-7	TGTGCCAGCAGCCAGGGCGGACTAGCGGGGGGCTACGAGCAGTACTTC	CASSQGGLAGGYEQYF
13	TRBD1	TRBV10-3	NA	TRBJ1-1	TGTGCCACAGGACAGGGGGTAGGCACTGAAGCTTTCTTT	CATGQGVGTEAFF
14	TRBD2	TRBV10-3	NA	TRBJ2-2	TGTGCCATCAGTAGCGGGAGTTGGGCCGGGGAGCTGTTTTTT	CAISSGSWAGELFF
15	TRBD2	TRBV7-2	NA	TRBJ2-7	TGTGCCAGCAGCTCGACGGGAGGGCCACAATACGAGCAGTACTTC	CASSSTGGPQYEQYF
15	TRBD1	TRBV7-9	NA	TRBJ2-7	TGTGCCAGCAGCTTAGGATATGGGACAGACCGCGTCCAGTACTTC	CASSLGYGTDRVQYF
14	NA	TRBV5-6	NA	TRBJ1-1	TGTGCCAGCTCCCTGGGGGCAGGGGAGAATGAAGCTTTCTTT	CASSLGAGENEAFF
15	NA	TRBV7-9	NA	TRBJ1-6	TGTGCCAGCAGCCCTTTCGACCCGGGGATGTCACCCCTCCACTTT	CASSPFDPGMSPLHF
17	TRBD2	TRBV27	NA	TRBJ2-7	TGTGCCAGCAGTTTCCACAAGGGAGGGTCAGTAGCCTACGAGCAGTACTTC	CASSFHKGGSVAYEQYF
18	TRBD1	TRBV7-2	NA	TRBJ1-5	TGTGCCAGCAGCTTAGTTGCTCGGGCAGGGGGCCGCAATCAGCCCCAGCATTTT	CASSLVARAGGRNQPQHF